Listed here are 22 T cell receptor beta chains from one sample, sequenced in a study of response to subunit inactivated influenza vaccine (dated by TCRdb to 2017 to 2018). Library preparation employed RT-PCR. The data were produced on an Illumina HiSeq 2500. The public reads were run again by TCRdb, first through fastp at Q25 and then through MiXCR, and only productive beta chains were kept. Rows with a matching CDR3 protein are joined into one entry that keeps the most common DNA and genes. Across this sample there are more than 550,000 distinct CDR3 sequences, with around 11% seen only once. The ten largest clones represent 11% of the sample. This sample was also put to use in a study of T cells expressing NK-cell markers. The second paper further reports: 5'RACE template switching, by which a universal primer site and unique molecular identifiers were added, was used to make TCR beta cDNA libraries.

The starting material was PBMCs from blood, obtained on the day of vaccination. All receptors come from a middle-aged man who received an inactivated influenza vaccine. Donor details come from another sample of the same person, matched by shared clones.

The sample holds a few counts of this clonotype. The chain recombines TRBV28 with TRBJ2-1, with 13 nucleotides matching TRBD2. V dropped 3 bases and J dropped 8; count of bases not matched to a gene: 7. There are 16 residues in the CDR3. CDR1 and CDR2 (germline): MDHEN, SYDVKM. In nucleotides, the CDR3 is TGTGCCAGCAGTTTTAGGGGACTAGCGGGAAGGTATGAGCAGTTCTTC. As protein: CASSFRGLAGRYEQFF.

This clonotype has more than one count but fewer than ten. The chain links TRBV29-1 to TRBJ2-5; no definite D call. Germline V lookup: CDR1 SQVTM, CDR2 ANQGSEA. V lost 4 bases, J lost 1 base, and 10 bases lay in between. This CDR3 is 13 amino acids long. For the CDR3, the DNA is TGCAGCGTTGGCCAAGGGATCCAAGAGACCCAGTACTTC. Translated, it gives CSVGQGIQETQYF.

This clonotype appeared a few times. The chain is built from TRBV7-8 and TRBJ2-5; D tentatively reads TRBD1 or TRBD2 (5 bases each). The germline V and J ends were trimmed by 2 bases and 4 bases, with 14 bases remaining between them. Germline V lookup: CDR1 SGHVS, CDR2 FQNEAQ. The CDR3 is 15 residues long. The CDR3 sequence: CASSLIGTRGETQYF. The DNA for the CDR3 is TGTGCCAGCAGCTTAATAGGGACCCGAGGAGAGACCCAGTACTTC.

The chain uses TRBV7-2 and TRBJ2-3, with 8 nucleotides matching TRBD1. Trimming took 5 bases from V and 9 from J; bases not matched to a gene: 10. There are 14 residues in the CDR3. Germline V gene sequence: CDR1 SGHTA, CDR2 FQGNSA. This CDR3 reads CASSRRQGPLTQYF. As DNA, the CDR3 is TGTGCCAGCAGCAGACGACAGGGGCCATTGACGCAGTATTTT.

This clonotype was observed a few times. The V call is TRBV15, the J call TRBJ2-7; D unresolved. V lost 0 bases, J lost 4 bases, and 7 bases lay in between. From germline, CDR1 is LNHNV and CDR2 YYDKDF (reference sequence). The CDR3 length is 13 residues. The DNA of the CDR3 is TGTGCCACCAGCAGAGATATTCCTTACGAGCAGTACTTC. It translates to CATSRDIPYEQYF.

The rearrangement links TRBV7-8 to TRBJ1-1; D is unresolved. Germline lookup yields CDR1 SGHVS and CDR2 FQNEAQ. V was shortened by 5 bases and J by 3 bases, with 7 bases between the two germline ends. The CDR3 spans 12 residues. CDR3 nucleotide sequence: TGTGCCAGCAGCCCGACCTACACTGAAGCTTTCTTT. It is translated as CASSPTYTEAFF.

In its sample, this clonotype was seen a few times. The chain couples TRBV3-1 to TRBJ2-7; no reliable D call. Trimming removed 1 base at V and 4 bases at J, with 14 bases between. The CDR3 contains 15 residues. CDR1 LGHDT and CDR2 YNNKEL come from the germline V gene (reference sequence). CDR3 DNA sequence: TGTGCCAGCAGCCAAGGAATTCTGGGTAGTTACGAGCAGTACTTC. This gives the protein CASSQGILGSYEQYF.

In this sample, this clonotype turned up once. The chain joins TRBV15 to TRBJ2-3; 8 bases are a match to TRBD1. There are 16 residues in the CDR3. Germline V gene sequence: CDR1 LNHNV, CDR2 YYDKDF (reference sequence). V shed 5 bases, J shed 5 bases, and the junction held 12 bases outside the gene matches. The CDR3: CATSPQGGRWGDTQYF. CDR3 bases: TGTGCCACCAGCCCACAGGGGGGACGTTGGGGAGATACGCAGTATTTT. The whole variable domain, remainder taken from reference TRBV15 and TRBJ2-3, is DAMVIQNPRYQVTQFGKPVTLSCSQTLNHNVMYWYQQKSSQAPKLLFHYYDKDFNNEADTPDNFQSRRPNTSFCFLDIRSPGLGDTAMYLCATSPQGGRWGDTQYFGPGTRLTVL.

This clonotype was observed a handful of times. The rearrangement uses TRBV20-1 and TRBJ2-5, with D perhaps being TRBD1 or TRBD2 (5 bases each). V lost 0 bases and J lost 0, with 14 bases in between. Germline CDR1 and CDR2: DFQATT and SNEGSKA (reference sequence). CDR3 length equals 16 residues. This chain's CDR3 is CSARDAGTGNQETQYF. The CDR3 nucleotides are TGCAGTGCTAGAGACGCCGGGACGGGAAACCAAGAGACCCAGTACTTC.

This chain joins TRBV6-7 and TRBJ2-3; 10 nucleotides align to TRBD2. TRBV6-7 is identified as an open reading frame with a role that is uncertain. The CDR3 totals 15 residues. CDR3 loop: CARRRSGGATDTQYF. The CDR3 DNA follows: TGTGCTAGGAGAAGGAGCGGGGGGGCCACAGATACGCAGTATTTT.

J is TRBJ2-2 and V is TRBV19; D gene uncertain. The CDR3 consists of 19 residues. Trimming shortened V by 7 bases and J by 2 bases, and 26 bases separated the two germline ends. The germline CDR1 and CDR2 sequences are LNHDA and SQIVND (reference sequence). The DNA of the CDR3 is TGTGCCAGTACAACCCTCCGCGCTGGGGTTGGTTTTAACACCGGGGAGCTGTTTTTT. Residues: CASTTLRAGVGFNTGELFF.

This clonotype appeared once. The chain couples TRBV7-9 to TRBJ2-5, with 10 bases lining up with TRBD1. The CDR3 is made up of 16 amino acids. The junction had 7 bases not matched to a gene; V was cut back by 2 bases and J by 4 bases. In germline, CDR1 is SEHNR, CDR2 FQNEAQ (reference sequence). The CDR3 DNA reads TGTGCCAGCAGCTTAACCGGGACAGGGGATCGAGAGACCCAGTACTTC. The encoded protein is CASSLTGTGDRETQYF. Full variable domain (rest looked up from reference TRBV7-9 and TRBJ2-5): DTGVSQNPRHKITKRGQNVTFRCDPISEHNRLYWYRQTLGQGPEFLTYFQNEAQLEKSRLLSDRFSAERPKGSFSTLEIQRTEQGDSAMYLCASSLTGTGDRETQYFGPGTRLLVL.

This clonotype was observed a few times. The V and J genes are TRBV7-9 and TRBJ1-3, with D hard to call. This CDR3 is 17 amino acids long. The V gene's germline CDR1 is SEHNR and CDR2 FQNEAQ (reference sequence). Trimming removed 3 bases from V and 0 bases from J, with 15 bases in between. CDR3 residues: CASSFDRYGRSGNTIYF. The CDR3, as DNA: TGTGCCAGCAGCTTTGATCGTTACGGACGCTCTGGAAACACCATATATTTT.

The rearrangement links TRBV12-3 or TRBV12-4 to TRBJ2-1; D possibly corresponds to TRBD2 (6 bases). The CDR3 covers 14 residues. V shed 2 bases and J shed 8 bases, with 13 bases lying between them. CDR3 nucleotides: TGTGCCAGCAGTTTATATCTGGGGGGAGATGAGCAGTTCTTC. Translation: CASSLYLGGDEQFF.

The chain joins TRBV7-2 to TRBJ2-3; 10 bases fit TRBD2. V lost 3 bases, J lost 4 bases, and 7 bases stayed unmatched. The CDR3 has 16 amino acids. Germline CDR1 is SGHTA and CDR2 is FQGNSA. The CDR3 region has the DNA TGTGCCAGCAGCTTCTACGCTAGCGGGAGTTCAGATACGCAGTATTTT. Residues: CASSFYASGSSDTQYF.

This clonotype was counted only a few times. The genes are TRBV10-2 and TRBJ1-5; D is perhaps TRBD1 (6 bases). The length of the CDR3 is 14 residues. Germline loops: CDR1 WSHSY, CDR2 SAAADI. V lost 4 bases to trimming and J lost 2 bases, with 9 bases between them. The CDR3: CASSAYRGNQPQHF. The CDR3 DNA reads as TGCGCCAGCAGTGCTTACAGGGGCAATCAGCCCCAGCATTTT.

In its sample, this clonotype was seen many times. CDR3: CASSLAGYGHEQYF. The CDR3 DNA reads as TGTGCCAGCAGTTTGGCAGGGTATGGACACGAGCAGTACTTC. The rearrangement uses TRBV27 and TRBJ2-7, with D possibly matching TRBD1 (5 bases). V was trimmed by 3 bases and J by 5 bases, leaving 14 bases between them. Germline V lookup: CDR1 MNHEY, CDR2 SMNVEV (reference sequence). The CDR3 is 14 residues long.

This clonotype has a count of ten or more. This rearrangement joins TRBV10-1 to TRBJ2-1, with D maybe TRBD1 (7 bases). With 0 bases removed from V and 3 bases from J, the gap between germline ends came to 12 bases. Germline CDR1 WNHNN, CDR2 SYGVQD (reference sequence). CDR3 length: 16 residues. CDR3 sequence: CASSESIQGGYNEQFF. In DNA form, the CDR3 reads TGCGCCAGCAGTGAGTCGATCCAGGGGGGCTACAATGAGCAGTTCTTC.

V is TRBV10-1 and J is TRBJ2-3; D is possibly TRBD1 or TRBD2 (5 bases each). V lost 4 bases to trimming and J lost 2 bases, with 13 bases between them. Germline CDR1 is WNHNN and CDR2 is SYGVQD (reference sequence). The CDR3 is made up of 15 amino acids. The CDR3 DNA sequence: TGCGCCAGCAGTGCCCACCGGGACGACACAGATACGCAGTATTTT. Amino acid sequence: CASSAHRDDTDTQYF.

The rearrangement joins TRBV9 to TRBJ2-2; 8 bases line up with TRBD1. V lost 3 bases to trimming and J lost 7 bases; unmatched junction nucleotides: 8. The CDR3 length is 15 residues. CDR1 SGDLS and CDR2 YYNGEE come from the germline V gene. CDR3 sequence reads: CASSAGRGRGGELFF. CDR3 DNA sequence: TGTGCCAGCAGCGCAGGCAGGGGGCGAGGCGGGGAGCTGTTTTTT.

This clonotype turned up a few times. V and J are TRBV29-1 and TRBJ1-4; possibly TRBD1 for D (5 bases). Germline V gives CDR1 SQVTM, CDR2 ANQGSEA. CDR3 length: 13 residues. Trimming left V 4 bases short and J 7 bases short, with 13 bases between. Written as DNA, the CDR3 is TGCAGCGTTGGGGAGGGGATTTCTGAAAAACTGTTTTTT. This translates into CSVGEGISEKLFF.

This chain connects TRBV12-3 or TRBV12-4 to TRBJ2-2, with a possible D match to TRBD2 (7 bases). V lost 4 bases to trimming and J lost 0 bases, with 18 bases between them. CDR3 length equals 18 residues. This CDR3 is CASSWASWRGPNTGELFF. Written as DNA, the CDR3 is TGTGCCAGCAGTTGGGCCTCGTGGCGGGGGCCGAACACCGGGGAGCTGTTTTTT.